Included here is one T cell receptor beta chain sequence, with context. Its antigen is unidentified. The PCR contained 60 Vbeta and 13 Jbeta primers. Only in-frame clones appear in the TCRdb table, and some are missing; sequencing was by immunoSEQ multiplex PCR. The table lists roughly 200,000 clones, roughly 90% of them singletons. This entry comes from a study of cytomegalovirus exposure and HLA in healthy donors. Study-wide results and limits: Most of the TCR beta V segments (in an earlier analysis) were productive either about 87% or about 30% of the time.

Germline CDR1 SGHRS, CDR2 YFSETQ. The CDR3 consists of 16 residues. Trimming stripped 4 bases from V and 5 bases from J, with 22 bases between. The sequence was obtained from a woman in her twenties or thirties in good health and CMV-seronegative. The rearrangement joins TRBV5-1 to TRBJ2-7; D may be TRBD1 (8 bases). Material for sequencing was PBMCs. The CDR3 sequence is CASSTRGPGQGNEQYF. The CDR3 DNA reads TGCGCCAGCAGCACGCGGGGGCCTGGACAGGGAAACGAGCAGTACTTC.